Following are 31 T cell receptor beta chains from one sample sequenced in a study of CD8+ T cells in alopecia areata. Treatment defined: oral pan-JAK inhibitor, 5-10 mg twice daily. RNA, once extracted, was reverse transcribed into cDNA for use as the sequencing template. Clones were read by immunoSEQ multiplex PCR, and TCRdb kept only the in-frame ones, dropping some. The sample contains 150,000 to 200,000 clones, around 64% of which appear only once. The source material was CD4+ T cells sorted from blood, sampled at approximately week 50, from a patient treated with tofacitinib. These receptors all stem from a human donor with alopecia areata.

This chain uses TRBV15 with TRBJ1-1; D not resolved. Germline V gene sequence: CDR1 LNHNV, CDR2 YYDKDF (reference sequence). The V and J ends lost 8 bases and 4 bases respectively, with 11 bases between them. This CDR3 region has 12 residues. Here the CDR3 DNA reads TGTGCCACCCGAACTTTTGGCACTGAAGCTTTCTTT. It specifies CATRTFGTEAFF.

Concerning this clone: This specimen includes other DNA sequences encoding the same CDR3. The V gene is TRBV18, the J gene TRBJ1-1; D ambiguous. The CDR3 has 13 residues. In germline, CDR1 is KGHSH, CDR2 LQKENI. The ends were cut back, 6 bases at V and 1 base at J, with 9 bases in the middle. The CDR3 protein is CASSPDQNTEAFF. The CDR3 bases are TGTGCCAGCTCCCCTGACCAGAACACTGAAGCTTTCTTT.

The chain is built from TRBV5-1 and TRBJ1-1; D is unresolved. Germline V gene sequence: CDR1 SGHRS, CDR2 YFSETQ. Trimming took off 1 base at V and 2 bases at J, with 6 bases between the two ends. The CDR3 is made up of 13 amino acids. CDR3 in amino acids: CASSLKGNTEAFF. The CDR3, as DNA: TGCGCCAGCAGCTTGAAGGGTAACACTGAAGCTTTCTTT.

The V call is TRBV9, the J call TRBJ2-3; 11 bases are a match to TRBD2. The junction had 1 base not matched to a gene; V was cut back by 2 bases and J by 2 bases. Germline CDR1 and CDR2: SGDLS and YYNGEE. CDR3 size: 15 residues. The DNA of the CDR3 is TGTGCCAGCAGCGTGACTAGCGGGGTCACAGATACGCAGTATTTT. Translated, it gives CASSVTSGVTDTQYF.

The rearrangement joins TRBV29-1 to TRBJ2-3; D unclear. The length of the CDR3 is 13 residues. V shed 1 base and J shed 2 bases, with 7 bases lying between them. Germline V lookup: CDR1 SQVTM, CDR2 ANQGSEA. CDR3 in DNA: TGCAGCGTTGAAGGACTCAACACAGATACGCAGTATTTT. Translation: CSVEGLNTDTQYF.

This chain uses TRBV9 with TRBJ2-3, with no clear D. Looked up from germline, CDR1 is SGDLS and CDR2 is YYNGEE. The length of the CDR3 is 12 residues. V shed 0 bases and J shed 5 bases, with 4 bases lying between them. CDR3 sequence: CASSVVGDTQYF. DNA of the CDR3: TGTGCCAGCAGCGTAGTAGGAGATACGCAGTATTTT.

The chain combines TRBV5-1 with TRBJ2-1; 7 nucleotides agree with TRBD1. Germline CDR1 is SGHRS and CDR2 is YFSETQ. This CDR3 region has 15 residues. The J segment lost 8 bases and the V segment lost 1 base, leaving 9 bases of the junction unmatched. This CDR3 is CASSLSQGVYDEQFF. The CDR3 DNA sequence: TGCGCCAGCAGCTTGTCGCAGGGGGTTTACGATGAGCAGTTCTTC.

Turning to this clone: Other DNA sequences in the same sample also yield this CDR3. The chain recombines TRBV2 with TRBJ2-5, with D maybe TRBD1 (6 bases). Trimming took off 7 bases at V and 5 bases at J, with 8 bases between the two ends. There are 11 residues in the CDR3. Looked up from germline, CDR1 is SNHLY and CDR2 is FYNNEI. CDR3 sequence reads: CASTRGETQYF. The CDR3 DNA follows: TGTGCCAGCACAAGGGGGGAGACCCAGTACTTC.

CDR3 amino acids: CASKLNTEAFF. In nucleotides, the CDR3 is TGCGCCAGCAAATTGAACACTGAAGCTTTCTTT. This sequence joins TRBV5-1 and TRBJ1-1; no definite D call. CDR1 and CDR2 from the germline V gene are SGHRS and YFSETQ. V lost 6 bases and J lost 0, with 3 bases in between. This CDR3 is 11 amino acids long.

The chain has TRBV7-9 and TRBJ1-2; perhaps TRBD1 as D (5 bases). The germline V gene encodes CDR1 SEHNR and CDR2 FQNEAQ (reference sequence). Trimming stripped 7 bases from V and 0 bases from J, with 12 bases between. The CDR3 has 14 residues. The CDR3 coding sequence is TGTGCCAGCACCCTAGGGGCAGCTAACTATGGCTACACCTTC. Translation: CASTLGAANYGYTF.

This chain uses TRBV11-2 with TRBJ2-2; the match to TRBD1 covers 9 bases. The trim removed 5 bases at V and 3 bases at J, leaving 13 bases unmatched. This CDR3 contains 18 residues. Germline loops: CDR1 SGHAT, CDR2 FQNNGV. CDR3: CASSPRPGQGSYTGELFF. DNA for the CDR3: TGTGCCAGCAGCCCAAGGCCGGGACAGGGCTCATACACCGGGGAGCTGTTTTTT. The full variable domain, rest sourced from reference TRBV11-2 and TRBJ2-2, is EAGVAQSPRYKIIEKRQSVAFWCNPISGHATLYWYQQILGQGPKLLIQFQNNGVVDDSQLPKDRFSAERLKGVDSTLKIQPAKLEDSAVYLCASSPRPGQGSYTGELFFGEGSRLTVL.

The J gene is TRBJ2-4, the V gene TRBV29-1; D remains ambiguous. The V gene lost 8 bases and the J gene lost 8 bases, with 13 bases spanning the gap. Germline V lookup: CDR1 SQVTM, CDR2 ANQGSEA. This CDR3 region has 11 residues. CDR3 in DNA: TGCAGCCTTTTGGTTGGGGACATTCAGTACTTC. Translating it yields CSLLVGDIQYF.

This chain uses TRBV29-1 with TRBJ2-6; D is undetermined. CDR1 is SQVTM, CDR2 ANQGSEA, per germline. V was clipped by 5 bases and J by 2 bases, with 7 bases between them. CDR3 size: 13 residues. The CDR3 DNA reads TGCAGCGTTACCAAAACTGGGGCCAACGTCCTGACTTTC. Amino acid sequence: CSVTKTGANVLTF.

The sample holds a few counts of this clone. This chain joins TRBV29-1 and TRBJ2-4, with 8 bases fitting TRBD2. CDR3 length: 15 residues. CDR1 SQVTM and CDR2 ANQGSEA come from the germline V gene. V was clipped by 7 bases and J by 3 bases; unmatched bases: 11. The CDR3 sequence is CSGSKWAGGKNIQYF. For the CDR3, the DNA is TGCAGCGGATCCAAGTGGGCGGGGGGCAAAAACATTCAGTACTTC.

The chain combines TRBV2 with TRBJ1-5; 9 nucleotides agree with TRBD1. CDR3 length: 17 residues. V gave up 4 bases and J gave up 0 bases; unmatched junction bases: 7. Germline V CDR1 and CDR2: SNHLY, FYNNEI. The DNA for the CDR3 is TGTGCCAGCAGTGCCACACAGGGGGCGGATAGCAATCAGCCCCAGCATTTT. It encodes CASSATQGADSNQPQHF. Using reference TRBV2 and TRBJ1-5 for the parts outside the CDR3, the full variable domain is EPEVTQTPSHQVTQMGQEVILRCVPISNHLYFYWYRQILGQKVEFLVSFYNNEISEKSEIFDDQFSVERPDGSNFTLKIRSTKLEDSAMYFCASSATQGADSNQPQHFGDGTRLSIL.

The chain recombines TRBV11-2 with TRBJ2-4; D is undetermined. Germline assignment: CDR1 SGHAT and CDR2 FQNNGV. The CDR3 extends over 13 amino acids. V was shortened by 8 bases and J by 0 bases, with 8 bases between the two germline ends. The CDR3 spells CASSSLAKNIQYF. CDR3 bases: TGTGCCAGCTCCTCTTTAGCCAAAAACATTCAGTACTTC. Full variable domain (rest looked up from reference TRBV11-2 and TRBJ2-4): EAGVAQSPRYKIIEKRQSVAFWCNPISGHATLYWYQQILGQGPKLLIQFQNNGVVDDSQLPKDRFSAERLKGVDSTLKIQPAKLEDSAVYLCASSSLAKNIQYFGAGTRLSVL.

CDR3 in DNA: TGCGCCAGCAGCGTACAGGGAGACCGCACAGATACGCAGTATTTT. Protein product: CASSVQGDRTDTQYF. The rearrangement joins TRBV5-1 to TRBJ2-3, with D possibly TRBD1 on 6 matching bases. V shed 4 bases and J shed 1 base, with 13 bases lying between them. CDR1 is SGHRS and CDR2 is YFSETQ in the germline V gene. The CDR3 sequence is 15 residues long.

This clone was seen once. Here the CDR3 reads CASSSDRGKAFF. The CDR3 region has the DNA TGTGCCAGCAGTAGCGACAGGGGGAAAGCTTTCTTT. The chain couples TRBV6-5 to TRBJ1-1; 9 bases line up with TRBD1. J lost 9 bases, V lost 5 bases, and 4 bases had no gene match. Germline V CDR1 and CDR2: MNHEY, SVGAGI. The CDR3 loop spans 12 amino acids.

This clone was observed a few times. CDR3: CSAEGRERDTQYF. The CDR3 coding sequence is TGCAGCGCCGAGGGAAGGGAGAGGGATACGCAGTATTTT. V is TRBV29-1 and J is TRBJ2-3, with a weak D call TRBD2 (5 bases). Trimming removed 7 bases from V and 6 bases from J, with 17 bases in between. The CDR3 sequence is 13 residues long. Per germline, CDR1 SQVTM and CDR2 ANQGSEA.

In its sample, this clone was seen once. The chain recombines TRBV30 with TRBJ2-2; TRBD1 aligns across 7 bases. Germline V gene sequence: CDR1 GTSNPN, CDR2 SVGIG (reference sequence). With 4 bases clipped from V and 3 bases from J, the junction kept 11 bases outside the gene matches. This CDR3 spans 16 amino acids. CDR3: CAWINPWDSYTGELFF. The CDR3 DNA reads as TGTGCCTGGATAAACCCCTGGGACAGCTACACCGGGGAGCTGTTTTTT.

This chain links TRBV5-1 with TRBJ2-3; possibly TRBD1 for D (6 bases). Germline V lookup: CDR1 SGHRS, CDR2 YFSETQ. V was clipped by 4 bases and J by 5 bases, with 17 bases between them. This CDR3 has 15 amino acids. The CDR3 region is CASSGGQTRGDTQYF. The CDR3 region has the DNA TGCGCCAGCAGCGGAGGACAGACCCGCGGAGATACGCAGTATTTT.

The rearrangement links TRBV6-5 to TRBJ1-6; D remains ambiguous. CDR3 size: 12 residues. V shed 5 bases and J shed 9 bases, with 8 bases lying between them. Per the germline V gene, CDR1 is MNHEY and CDR2 is SVGAGI. As DNA, the CDR3 is TGTGCCAGCAGTCAGAGTATTTCACCCCTCCACTTT. The encoded protein is CASSQSISPLHF.

The chain combines TRBV25-1 with TRBJ2-5; D is uncertain. Germline CDR1 and CDR2: MGHDK and SYGVNS. This CDR3 comprises 11 residues. V was shortened by 4 bases and J by 5 bases, with 5 bases between the two germline ends. CDR3 region: CASSGQETQYF. The CDR3 DNA is TGTGCCAGCAGTGGCCAGGAGACCCAGTACTTC.

J is TRBJ1-2 and V is TRBV28; D may be TRBD1 (5 bases). The length of the CDR3 is 13 residues. The ends were cut back, 6 bases at V and 4 bases at J, with 12 bases in the middle. Germline assignment: CDR1 MDHEN and CDR2 SYDVKM. The CDR3, as DNA: TGTGCCAGCAGCACCCGGGACGGCTATGGCTACACCTTC. Encoded protein: CASSTRDGYGYTF.

This clone came up a few times. This chain joins TRBV5-1 and TRBJ2-3, with D possibly being TRBD2 (6 bases). CDR1 SGHRS and CDR2 YFSETQ come from the germline V gene. V lost 0 bases and J 2 bases, leaving 7 bases between the germline ends. The CDR3 has 14 residues. For the CDR3, the DNA is TGCGCCAGCAGCTTGGGGGACTTCACAGATACGCAGTATTTT. It specifies CASSLGDFTDTQYF.

This chain uses TRBV2 with TRBJ1-5, with D possibly being TRBD1 (6 bases). Trimming shortened V by 4 bases and J by 7 bases, and 14 bases separated the two germline ends. Germline CDR1 is SNHLY and CDR2 is FYNNEI. The CDR3 contains 14 residues. Written as DNA, the CDR3 is TGTGCCAGCAGTGGCCACAGGGTCAGCCAGCCCCAGCATTTT. Translating it yields CASSGHRVSQPQHF.

The rearrangement links TRBV2 to TRBJ2-5; TRBD2 aligns across 8 bases. From germline, CDR1 is SNHLY and CDR2 FYNNEI. The V gene end was trimmed by 8 bases and the J gene end by 5 bases; junction bases not matched to a gene: 7. This CDR3 has 13 amino acids. CDR3 protein: CASERSGVETQYF. The CDR3 region has the DNA TGTGCCAGCGAGCGTAGCGGGGTGGAGACCCAGTACTTC.

This chain joins TRBV19 and TRBJ1-5; 8 bases are shared with TRBD1. The CDR3 length is 13 residues. Per germline, CDR1 LNHDA and CDR2 SQIVND (reference sequence). V shed 7 bases and J 7 bases; nucleotides not matched to a gene: 6. CDR3 nucleotides: TGTGCCAGTAATCAGGGGGCACGGCAGCCCCAGCATTTT. This encodes CASNQGARQPQHF.

This clone has a single count. The chain has TRBV27 and TRBJ1-2, with 9 bases matching TRBD1. The length of the CDR3 is 12 residues. After removal of 6 bases from V and 11 bases from J, the junction contained 7 bases not matched to a gene. Germline V gene lookup returns CDR1 MNHEY and CDR2 SMNVEV (reference sequence). In DNA, the CDR3 is TGTGCCAGCAGGACAGGGGGTAACATGTACACCTTC. This gives the protein CASRTGGNMYTF.

The gene calls are TRBV11-2 and TRBJ2-5, with a possible D match to TRBD1 (7 bases). CDR3 length equals 17 residues. Germline lookup yields CDR1 SGHAT and CDR2 FQNNGV. Trimming removed 0 bases at V and 7 bases at J, with 21 bases between. The CDR3 DNA follows: TGTGCCAGCAGCTTAGATCGATCGGGGGCAGGGGGTCGGACCCAGTACTTC. It yields the protein CASSLDRSGAGGRTQYF.

V and J are TRBV21-1 and TRBJ2-7; the D call in the table, TRBD2, was not verified against the DNA. TRBV21-1 is noted as a pseudogene. The CDR3 totals 15 residues. CDR3 in DNA: TGTGCCAGCCGATCACGGGAGGGGAGCGTCGGGGAGCAGTACTTC. Translation gives CASRSREGSVGEQYF.